This T cell receptor beta chain derives from a study of PD-L1 blockade in urothelial cancer. Study background: Analysis of blood occurred 3 weeks (second dose) and 6 weeks after treatment start. Blood samples contained a median about 150,000 T cells.

Noted time point: pretreatment peripheral blood. Locally advanced or metastatic urothelial carcinoma was diagnosed in the patients. Synthetically made TCR analog templates were put into each PCR as spikes. The repertoire was sequenced with immunoSEQ multiplex PCR; TCRdb's copy has only in-frame clones and lacks some. The sample carries 50,000 to 55,000 clones, around 75% recorded once. The CDR3 consists of 17 residues. This rearrangement joins TRBV21-1 to TRBJ2-7; the D call TRBD1 from the table was never checked on the DNA. TRBV21-1 is annotated as a pseudogene. The sequences come from PBMCs, collected around atezolizumab (anti-PD-L1) treatment. This receptor was obtained from a man in his 70s with urothelial cancer. The CDR3 DNA sequence: TGTGCCAGCAGCACCGGACAGGGGCCGATCTCTGGGGGGGAGCAGTACTTC. Translating it yields CASSTGQGPISGGEQYF.